The rows below give T cell receptor beta chains drawn from one sample of a study of blood T cell repertoires in COVID-19. The repertoire was sequenced with immunoSEQ multiplex PCR; TCRdb's copy has only in-frame clones and lacks some. Counted here are fewer than 250,000 clones, roughly 80% occurring once; the ten biggest clones make up less than 11%. The sequencing input was peripheral blood. The source of these receptors is a woman older than 75 with acute or convalescent COVID-19. Each CDR3 is given with its conserved first and last residue. A D gene is named only where the DNA matches it firmly. Expanded clones get a size class; other rows say once, few or many, or leave the size out.

TRBJ2-3 TRBV7-3 TRBD1 NA TGTGCCAGCAGCTTGGACAGGGGGATCTCGGCAGATACGCAGTATTTT CASSLDRGISADTQYF
TRBJ2-5 TRBV19 TRBD2 NA TGTGCCGCCAAAATTCGCGGGAGGGCCTTGGCCCAGTACTTC CAAKIRGRALAQYF
TRBJ2-5 TRBV28 NA NA TGTGCCAGCAGTTTCCCCGGGGGGACCCAGTACTTC CASSFPGGTQYF
TRBJ2-2 TRBV6-6 NA NA TGTGCCAGCAGCATCCTCGGACAGCCCTACGGGGGGGAGCTGTTTTTT CASSILGQPYGGELFF
TRBJ2-1 TRBV7-2 TRBD2 NA TGTGCCAGCAGTTTCACAGCGGGGAGCTCCTACAATGAGCAGTTCTTC CASSFTAGSSYNEQFF
TRBJ2-7 TRBV15 TRBD2 NA TGTGCCACCAGCGGGGGACTAGGGAGGCAGTACTTC CATSGGLGRQYF
TRBJ1-5 TRBV6-5 TRBD1 NA TGTGCCAGCAGGCGGACAGGGAACAATCAGCCCCAGCATTTT CASRRTGNNQPQHF
TRBJ1-2 TRBV28 TRBD1 few TGTGCCAGCAGTCCCCCTGGACAGGGTGCGATTACTAACTATGGCTACACCTTC CASSPPGQGAITNYGYTF
TRBJ2-1 TRBV5-6 NA NA TGTGCCAGCAGCTTTGGACCAGAGGGGGAGTTCTACAATGAGCAGTTCTTC CASSFGPEGEFYNEQFF
TRBJ2-3 TRBV3-1/TRBV3-2 TRBD2 NA TGTGCCAGCAGCCAAGGGCTAGCGGGGTCGAATACGCAGTATTTT CASSQGLAGSNTQYF
TRBJ2-7 TRBV19 NA NA TGTGCCAGTAGTATCGTGCAGGGGAAGCAGTACTTC CASSIVQGKQYF
TRBJ1-2 TRBV25-1 NA NA TGTGCCAGCAGTGGTTTAGTAAGCGGAAACTATGGCTACACCTTC CASSGLVSGNYGYTF
TRBJ2-1 TRBV5-1 TRBD1 NA TGCGCCAGCCGAAACGGACAGGGAGTAGTCAATGAGCAGTTCTTC CASRNGQGVVNEQFF
TRBJ2-7 TRBV6-5 TRBD1 NA TGTGCCAGCAGCCGCACCGGGACAGGGACCTACGAGCAGTACTTC CASSRTGTGTYEQYF
TRBJ1-2 TRBV6-6 NA NA TGTGCCAGCAGTTACGACTATAACTATGGCTACACCTTC CASSYDYNYGYTF
TRBJ2-2 TRBV24-1 TRBD2 NA TGTGCCACCAGTGATCCGGCGCTAGCGGACACCGGGGAGCTGTTTTTT CATSDPALADTGELFF
TRBJ2-1 TRBV27 TRBD2 NA TGTGCCAGCAGTGCGGGACTAGCGGGGGGTGGGGCCCCCTACAATGAGCAGTTCTTC CASSAGLAGGGAPYNEQFF
TRBJ1-1 TRBV25-1 NA NA TGTGCCAGCAGTGAATATTTATCGGGGGTGAACACTGAAGCTTTCTTT CASSEYLSGVNTEAFF
TRBJ2-5 TRBV10-2 TRBD2 NA TGCGCCAGCAGACGTGGGAGGGCCCAAGAGACCCAGTACTTC CASRRGRAQETQYF
TRBJ2-1 TRBV3-1/TRBV3-2 NA NA TGTGCCAGCAGCCTATTAGGTGCTAGAGGCGACAATGAGCAGTTCTTC CASSLLGARGDNEQFF
TRBJ2-7 TRBV24-1 TRBD1 NA TGTGCCACCAGTGATCCCAACAGGGGGCAGGGGTACGAGCAGTACTTC CATSDPNRGQGYEQYF
TRBJ2-1 TRBV11-1 TRBD2 few TGTGCCAGCAGCTTAGCGGAAGCGGGGGGGCGTCGAGAGCAGTTCTTC CASSLAEAGGRREQFF
TRBJ2-7 TRBV7-9 NA NA TGTGCCAGCCAGGGGACCTACGAGCAGTACTTC CASQGTYEQYF
TRBJ2-7 TRBV30 TRBD2 NA TGTGCCTGGATGCCGGGGCTAGCGGGAACATCCTCCTACGGGCAGTACTTC CAWMPGLAGTSSYGQYF
TRBJ1-4 TRBV9 NA NA TGTGCCAGCAGCGTAGCGGGGGGGACACCCACAACTAATGAAAAACTGTTTTTT CASSVAGGTPTTNEKLFF
TRBJ2-5 TRBV5-1 NA few TGCGCCAGCAGCTTTTCTGGGGAGGAGACCCAGTACTTC CASSFSGEETQYF
TRBJ2-1 TRBV3-1/TRBV3-2 TRBD2 NA TGTGCCAGCAGCCAATATAGCGGGAGGGTCGATGAGCAGTTCTTC CASSQYSGRVDEQFF
TRBJ1-2 TRBV7-3 NA once TGTGCCAGCAGCTTAACGGGGCAGGGTAGTGGCTACACCTTC CASSLTGQGSGYTF
TRBJ2-7 TRBV9 NA NA TGTGCCAGCAGCGTAGAGTTGGGTCGGGCCTACGAGCAGTACTTC CASSVELGRAYEQYF
TRBJ1-4 TRBV29-1 NA NA TGCAGCGTTGAAGATGCGGCGCCAGGGAATGAAAAACTGTTTTTT CSVEDAAPGNEKLFF
TRBJ1-5 TRBV6-2/TRBV6-3 TRBD1 many TGTGCCAGCAGTTACCCCCAGGGGGTGCAGCCCCAGCATTTT CASSYPQGVQPQHF
TRBJ1-5 TRBV28 TRBD1 few TGTGCCAGCTCCTACAACCGGAATAACAGGGGCCTGACCCATCAGCCCCAGCATTTT CASSYNRNNRGLTHQPQHF
TRBJ2-7 TRBV29-1 NA NA TGCAGCGTTGACGAGACAGCAGGCTACGAGCAGTACTTC CSVDETAGYEQYF
TRBJ2-7 TRBV11-2 TRBD1 few TGTGCCAGCAGCCCGAACCTGCAGGGGGCTGGCTACGAGCAGTACTTC CASSPNLQGAGYEQYF
TRBJ1-5 TRBV7-2 NA NA TGTGCCAGCAGCCCGGGGGGGGAGCCCCAGCATTTT CASSPGGEPQHF
TRBJ2-1 TRBV11-3 NA NA TGTGCCAGCAGCTTAGGAGGGTACAATGAGCAGTTCTTC CASSLGGYNEQFF
TRBJ1-1 TRBV9 NA NA TGTGCCAGCAGCGTGGGGGGGAGTAAGGTGAACACTGAAGCTTTCTTT CASSVGGSKVNTEAFF
TRBJ1-1 TRBV19 NA NA TGTGCCAGTACCATGCGAGACAGGAACACTGAAGCTTTCTTT CASTMRDRNTEAFF
TRBJ1-1 TRBV24-1 NA NA TGTGCCACGAGGCGGGACACTGAAGCTTTCTTT CATRRDTEAFF
TRBJ1-6 TRBV27 NA NA TGTGCCAGCAGTGAACAGGGCCCTAATTTTTCACCCCTCCACTTT CASSEQGPNFSPLHF
TRBJ1-3 TRBV7-2 NA NA TGTGCCAGCAGCCAGAACAGGGTTGGGGCCTCTGGAAACACCATATATTTT CASSQNRVGASGNTIYF
TRBJ2-1 TRBV28 NA NA TGTGCCAGCAGTCCACTTGGGCGGGCGGAACGAGACAATGAGCAGTTCTTC CASSPLGRAERDNEQFF
TRBJ1-2 TRBV23-1 NA NA TGCGCCAGCAGTGGGCCAGCCGATTACTATGGCTACACCTTC CASSGPADYYGYTF